Reported below is one TCR beta chain. The CDR3 extends over 22 amino acids. Germline loops: CDR1 MDHEN, CDR2 SYDVKM. J lost 0 bases, V lost 2 bases, and 18 bases had no gene match. Data came from immunoSEQ multiplex PCR; TCRdb stores just in-frame clones and leaves some out. The sample has 99,000 or so clones, roughly 82% seen once. These data belong to a study of control samples from healthy donors and cancer patients. The source is a man in his 60s in good health. The specimen was blood. The chain uses TRBV28 and TRBJ1-4, with 10 bases identical to TRBD1. DNA of the CDR3: TGTGCCAGCAGTTTAGCACGTACCGTTCGGGACAGGGGCCCTGCAACTAATGAAAAACTGTTTTTT. Translating gives CASSLARTVRDRGPATNEKLFF. The full variable domain, its missing parts supplied by reference TRBV28 and TRBJ1-4, is DVKVTQSSRYLVKRTGEKVFLECVQDMDHENMFWYRQDPGLGLRLIYFSYDVKMKEKGDIPEGYSVSREKKERFSLILESASTNQTSMYLCASSLARTVRDRGPATNEKLFFGSGTQLSVL.